This TCR beta chain emerged from a study of T cell responses to AZD1222 COVID-19 vaccine. Study-wide results and caveats: Baseline serology detected seropositivity in only 6 or 7 AZD1222 recipients.

Only in-frame clones appear in the TCRdb table, and some are missing; sequencing was by immunoSEQ multiplex PCR. The table has fewer than 200,000 clones, 92% seen once. The ends were cut back, 7 bases at V and 10 bases at J, with 15 bases in the middle. Germline loops: CDR1 SGHTS, CDR2 YDEGEE. The CDR3 length is 13 residues. Points on this clone: Its target is not known.

This sequence was found in an adult in good health. Source: peripheral blood, taken on day 0 of AZD1222 vaccination. The chain has TRBV5-8 and TRBJ1-6; no definite D call. The CDR3: CASPPRGRSPLHF. The CDR3, as DNA: TGTGCCAGCCCCCCGAGAGGGAGATCACCCCTCCACTTT.